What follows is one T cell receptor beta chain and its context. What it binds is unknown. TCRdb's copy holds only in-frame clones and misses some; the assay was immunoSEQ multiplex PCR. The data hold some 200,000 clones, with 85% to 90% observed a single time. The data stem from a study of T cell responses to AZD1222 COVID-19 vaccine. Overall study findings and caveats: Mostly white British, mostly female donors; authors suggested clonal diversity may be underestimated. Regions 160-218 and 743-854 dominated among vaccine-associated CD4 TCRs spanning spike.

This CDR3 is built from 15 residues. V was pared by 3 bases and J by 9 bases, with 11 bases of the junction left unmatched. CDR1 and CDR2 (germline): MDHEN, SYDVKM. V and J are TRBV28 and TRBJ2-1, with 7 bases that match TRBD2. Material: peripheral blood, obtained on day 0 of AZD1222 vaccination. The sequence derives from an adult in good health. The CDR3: CASSLATLGEGEQFF. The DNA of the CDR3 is TGTGCCAGCAGTTTGGCGACTCTGGGGGAGGGTGAGCAGTTCTTC. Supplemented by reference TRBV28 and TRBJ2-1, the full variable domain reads DVKVTQSSRYLVKRTGEKVFLECVQDMDHENMFWYRQDPGLGLRLIYFSYDVKMKEKGDIPEGYSVSREKKERFSLILESASTNQTSMYLCASSLATLGEGEQFFGPGTRLTVL.